This T cell receptor (beta chain) derives from a study of T cells in Graves' hyperthyroidism and ophthalmopathy. Trimming took 5 bases from V and 2 from J, leaving 19 bases between them. Germline values: CDR1 MDHEN, CDR2 SYDVKM. CDR3 size: 16 residues. RNA transcripts served as the template for amplifying TCR beta CDR3 regions. The HTBI primer set was used in a first-round RT-PCR of the TCR CDR3. TCRdb re-called the multiplex PCR reads through MiXCR, storing one row per CDR3 protein. The table records 500,000 to 650,000 distinct CDR3 sequences, 14% of them present only once. General study findings and limits: Ophthalmopathy onset followed model prediction by a median roughly six months.

This clonotype was counted at least ten times. The antigen remains unidentified. Graves' hyperthyroidism is called stable when ophthalmopathy does not progress within 18 months. Patients aged 18 to 65 had newly diagnosed hyperthyroidism that had lasted under 2 months. V is TRBV28 and J is TRBJ2-7, with D possibly TRBD1 on 5 matching bases. The TCR was taken from a woman aged 40 to 49 with Graves' hyperthyroidism. The sequencing input was blood. The chain's CDR3 is CASSLSLGQGAYEQYF. The CDR3, as DNA: TGTGCCAGCAGTCTCTCTTTGGGTCAGGGCGCCTACGAGCAGTACTTC.